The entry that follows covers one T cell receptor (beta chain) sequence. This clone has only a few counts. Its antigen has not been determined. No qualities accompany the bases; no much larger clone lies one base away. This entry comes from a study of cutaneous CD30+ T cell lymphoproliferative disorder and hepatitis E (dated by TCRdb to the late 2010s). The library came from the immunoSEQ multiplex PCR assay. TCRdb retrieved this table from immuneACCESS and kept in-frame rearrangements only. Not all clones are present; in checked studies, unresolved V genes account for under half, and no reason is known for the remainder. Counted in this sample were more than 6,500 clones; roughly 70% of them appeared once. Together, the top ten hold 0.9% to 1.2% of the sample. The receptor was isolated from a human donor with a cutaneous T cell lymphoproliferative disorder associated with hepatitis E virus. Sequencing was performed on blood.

For the CDR3, the sequence is CASSLDPNTEAFF. The nucleotide sequence reads as follows: TGCGCCAGCAGCTTGGACCCGAACACTGAAGCTTTCTTT. The V and J genes are TRBV5-1 and TRBJ1-1, with the identity of the D gene unclear. V is cut by 0 bases and J by 1 base, and the space between the germline ends is 4 bases. The CDR3 numbers 13 residues from cysteine through phenylalanine. Of all the DNA, just the CDR3 is kept, 39 bases in frame from base 1. From a lookup of the germline V gene, CDR1 and CDR2 are SGHRS and YFSETQ. Reference TRBV5-1 and TRBJ1-1 proteins supply the regions before and after the CDR3; the full variable domain is: KAGVTQTPRYLIKTRGQQVTLSCSPISGHRSVSWYQQTPGQGLQFLFEYFSETQRNKGNFPGRFSGRQFSNSRSEMNVSTLELGDSALYLCASSLDPNTEAFFGQGTRLTVV.